This T cell receptor (beta chain) stems from a study of T-cell reconstitution after alpha-beta-depleted transplantation in children. Study conclusions and caveats: Newly produced T cells mostly accounted for T-cell counts and diversity one year post-transplant. The study reportedly traced alpha-beta T cells about two months after transplant to several hundred expanded graft clones.

It was with unique molecular identifiers that the TCRbeta library was prepared. Using its own MiXCR run on the PCR reads, TCRdb lists one record per CDR3 protein. Among 500,000 to 750,000 distinct CDR3 sequences, roughly 27% were seen once, and the ten largest hold 35% to 40%. Regarding this clonotype: The antigen is not known. Likely a read error: the CDR3 ends without its conserved phenylalanine or tryptophan.

This TCR came from a boy under three years old with Wiskott-Aldrich syndrome, due to receive a stem cell transplant. The source was PBMCs, collected before TCRalphabeta/CD19-depleted stem cell transplant.

The CDR3 DNA reads as TGTGCCAGCAGCGCCACAGGGAACTATGGCTACACCTTG. Its translation is CASSATGNYGYTL. The chain combines TRBV9 with TRBJ1-2; weak D call: TRBD1 (6 bases). The CDR3 has 13 amino acids. V was clipped by 3 bases and J by 2 bases, with 8 bases between them. Germline lookup yields CDR1 SGDLS and CDR2 YYNGEE.